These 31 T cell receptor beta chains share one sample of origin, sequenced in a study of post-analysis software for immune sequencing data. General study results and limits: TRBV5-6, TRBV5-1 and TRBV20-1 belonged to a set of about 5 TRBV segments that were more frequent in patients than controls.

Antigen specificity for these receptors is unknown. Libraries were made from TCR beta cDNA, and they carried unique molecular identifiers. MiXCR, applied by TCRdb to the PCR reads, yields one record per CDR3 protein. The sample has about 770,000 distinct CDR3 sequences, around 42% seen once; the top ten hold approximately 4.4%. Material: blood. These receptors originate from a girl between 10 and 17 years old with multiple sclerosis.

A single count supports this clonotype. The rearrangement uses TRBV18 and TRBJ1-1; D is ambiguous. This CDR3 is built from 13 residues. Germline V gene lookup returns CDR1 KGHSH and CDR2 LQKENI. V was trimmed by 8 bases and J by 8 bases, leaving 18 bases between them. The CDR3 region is CASRGLMETEAFF. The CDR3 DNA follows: TGTGCCAGCCGAGGGCTCATGGAGACCGAAGCTTTCTTT.

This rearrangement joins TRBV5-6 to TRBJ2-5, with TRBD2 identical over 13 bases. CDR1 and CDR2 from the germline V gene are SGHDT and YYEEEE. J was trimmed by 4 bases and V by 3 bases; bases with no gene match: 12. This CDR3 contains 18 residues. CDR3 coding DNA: TGTGCCAGCAGCTACGGTGGGACTAGCGGGATATTGGGAGAGACCCAGTACTTC. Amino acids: CASSYGGTSGILGETQYF.

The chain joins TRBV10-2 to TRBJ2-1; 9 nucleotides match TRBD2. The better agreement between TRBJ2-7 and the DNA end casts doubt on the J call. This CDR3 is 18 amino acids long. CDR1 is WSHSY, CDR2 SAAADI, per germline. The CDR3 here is CASRALGSGGRAPNEQYF. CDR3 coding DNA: TGCGCCAGCAGGGCTCTGGGTAGCGGCGGGAGGGCCCCCAATGAGCAGTACTTC.

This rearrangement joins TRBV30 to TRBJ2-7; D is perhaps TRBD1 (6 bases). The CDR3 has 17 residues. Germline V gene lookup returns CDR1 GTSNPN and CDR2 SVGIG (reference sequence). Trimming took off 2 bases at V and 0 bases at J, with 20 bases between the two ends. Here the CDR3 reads CAWSPSWEGGSSYEQYF. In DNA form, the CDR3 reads TGTGCCTGGAGTCCCTCGTGGGAAGGGGGTAGCTCCTACGAGCAGTACTTC.

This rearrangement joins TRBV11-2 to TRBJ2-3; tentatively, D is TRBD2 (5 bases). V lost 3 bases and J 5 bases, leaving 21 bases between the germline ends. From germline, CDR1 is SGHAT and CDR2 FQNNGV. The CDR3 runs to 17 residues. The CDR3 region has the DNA TGTGCCAGCAGCTTTACAATACGGGGAATCCGCGAAGATACGCAGTATTTT. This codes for CASSFTIRGIREDTQYF. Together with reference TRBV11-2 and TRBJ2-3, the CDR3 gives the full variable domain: EAGVAQSPRYKIIEKRQSVAFWCNPISGHATLYWYQQILGQGPKLLIQFQNNGVVDDSQLPKDRFSAERLKGVDSTLKIQPAKLEDSAVYLCASSFTIRGIREDTQYFGPGTRLTVL.

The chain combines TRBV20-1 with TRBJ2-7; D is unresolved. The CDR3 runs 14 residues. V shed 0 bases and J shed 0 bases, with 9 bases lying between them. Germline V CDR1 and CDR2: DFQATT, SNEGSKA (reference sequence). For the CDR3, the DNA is TGCAGTGCTAGAGATTCTTACAGCTCCTACGAGCAGTACTTC. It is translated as CSARDSYSSYEQYF.

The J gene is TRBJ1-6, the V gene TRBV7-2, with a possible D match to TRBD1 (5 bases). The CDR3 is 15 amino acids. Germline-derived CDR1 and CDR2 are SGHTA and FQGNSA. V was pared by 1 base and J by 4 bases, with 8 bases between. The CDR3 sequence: CASSLEQGYNSPLHF. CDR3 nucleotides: TGTGCCAGCAGCTTAGAGCAGGGTTATAATTCACCCCTCCACTTT.

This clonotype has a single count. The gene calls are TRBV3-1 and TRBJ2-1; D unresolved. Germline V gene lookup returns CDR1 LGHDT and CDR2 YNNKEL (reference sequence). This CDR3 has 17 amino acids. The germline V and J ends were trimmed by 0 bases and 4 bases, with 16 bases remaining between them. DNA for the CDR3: TGTGCCAGCAGCCAAGAATGGGCTCCCAAGAAATACAATGAGCAGTTCTTC. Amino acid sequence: CASSQEWAPKKYNEQFF.

The CDR3 sequence: CATSRESLTSNLEQYF. In DNA form, the CDR3 reads TGTGCCACCAGCAGAGAATCGTTGACTAGCAACCTCGAGCAGTACTTC. The rearrangement links TRBV15 to TRBJ2-7; 7 bases match TRBD2. The CDR3 is 16 residues long. J lost 6 bases, V lost 0 bases, and 11 bases had no gene match. Germline loops: CDR1 LNHNV, CDR2 YYDKDF (reference sequence).

CDR3 in DNA: TGCGCCAGTAAGACAGGGGCCGGGACTAGTGAGTACAATGAGCAGTTCTTC. Amino acids: CASKTGAGTSEYNEQFF. The V call is TRBV5-1, the J call TRBJ2-1, with D possibly being TRBD1 or TRBD2 (8 bases each). CDR3 length: 17 residues. Germline CDR1 SGHRS, CDR2 YFSETQ. With 8 bases removed from V and 4 bases from J, the gap between germline ends came to 25 bases. The whole variable domain, remainder taken from reference TRBV5-1 and TRBJ2-1, is KAGVTQTPRYLIKTRGQQVTLSCSPISGHRSVSWYQQTPGQGLQFLFEYFSETQRNKGNFPGRFSGRQFSNSRSEMNVSTLELGDSALYLCASKTGAGTSEYNEQFFGPGTRLTVL.

CDR3 protein: CASSYLRYNEQFF. The CDR3 DNA is TGTGCCAGCAGTTACCTTCGCTACAATGAGCAGTTCTTC. This chain joins TRBV6-5 and TRBJ2-1; D is undetermined. Trimming removed 2 bases at V and 3 bases at J, with 5 bases between. The V gene's germline CDR1 is MNHEY and CDR2 SVGAGI. This CDR3 spans 13 amino acids.

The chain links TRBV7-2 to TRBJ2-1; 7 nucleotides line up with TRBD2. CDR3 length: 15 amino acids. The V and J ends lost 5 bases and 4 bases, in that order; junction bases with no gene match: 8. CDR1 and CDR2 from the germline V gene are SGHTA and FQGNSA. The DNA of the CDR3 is TGTGCCAGCAGCCCCCCGGGGGAGGGATACAATGAGCAGTTCTTC. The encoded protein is CASSPPGEGYNEQFF.

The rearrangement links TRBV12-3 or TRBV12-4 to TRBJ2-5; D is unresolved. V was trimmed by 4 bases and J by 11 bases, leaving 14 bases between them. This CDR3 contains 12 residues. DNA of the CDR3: TGTGCCAGCAGTTCATTAAGTTCTGAGCAGTACTTC. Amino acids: CASSSLSSEQYF.

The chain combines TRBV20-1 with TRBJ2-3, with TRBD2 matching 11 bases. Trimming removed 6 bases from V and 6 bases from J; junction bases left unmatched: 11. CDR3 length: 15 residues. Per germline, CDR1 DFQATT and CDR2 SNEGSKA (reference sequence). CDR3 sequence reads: CSALPSSGRTDTQYF. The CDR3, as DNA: TGCAGTGCACTTCCCTCTAGCGGGAGGACCGATACGCAGTATTTT.

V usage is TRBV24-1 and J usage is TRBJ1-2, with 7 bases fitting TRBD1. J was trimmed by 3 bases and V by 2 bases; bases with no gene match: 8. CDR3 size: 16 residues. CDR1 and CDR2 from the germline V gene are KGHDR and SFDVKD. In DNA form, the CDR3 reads TGTGCCACCAGTGATTCTACAGGGGAGAAGGACTATGGCTACACCTTC. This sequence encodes CATSDSTGEKDYGYTF.

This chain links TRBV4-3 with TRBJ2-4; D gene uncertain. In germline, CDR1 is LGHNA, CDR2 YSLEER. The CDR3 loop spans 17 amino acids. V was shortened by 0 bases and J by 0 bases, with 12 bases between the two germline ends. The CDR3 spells CASSQDWAQIAKNIQYF. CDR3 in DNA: TGCGCCAGCAGCCAAGATTGGGCACAGATAGCCAAAAACATTCAGTACTTC.

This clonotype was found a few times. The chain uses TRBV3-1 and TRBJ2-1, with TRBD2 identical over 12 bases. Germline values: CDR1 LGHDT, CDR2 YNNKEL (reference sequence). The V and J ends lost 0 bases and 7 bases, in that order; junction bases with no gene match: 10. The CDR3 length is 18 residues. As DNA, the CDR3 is TGTGCCAGCAGCCAAGATAGCCTAGCGGGAGGGGTGCGTAATGAGCAGTTCTTC. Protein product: CASSQDSLAGGVRNEQFF.

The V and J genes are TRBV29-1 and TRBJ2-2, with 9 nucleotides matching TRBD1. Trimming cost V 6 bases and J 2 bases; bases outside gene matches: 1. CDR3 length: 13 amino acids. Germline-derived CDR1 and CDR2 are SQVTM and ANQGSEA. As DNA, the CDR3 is TGCAGCGTGACAGGGGGAAACACCGGGGAGCTGTTTTTT. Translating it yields CSVTGGNTGELFF.

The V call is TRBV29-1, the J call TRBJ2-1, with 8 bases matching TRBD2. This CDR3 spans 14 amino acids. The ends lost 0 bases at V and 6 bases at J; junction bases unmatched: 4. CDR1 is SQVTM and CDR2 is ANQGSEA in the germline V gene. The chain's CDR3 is CSVEDRGTSNEQFF. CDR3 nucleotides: TGCAGCGTTGAAGATCGGGGGACTAGCAATGAGCAGTTCTTC.

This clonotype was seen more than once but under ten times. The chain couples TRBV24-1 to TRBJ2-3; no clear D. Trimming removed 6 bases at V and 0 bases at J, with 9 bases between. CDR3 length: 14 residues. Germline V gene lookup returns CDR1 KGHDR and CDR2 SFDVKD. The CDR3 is CATSTAISTDTQYF. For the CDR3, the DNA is TGTGCCACCAGTACGGCTATTAGCACAGATACGCAGTATTTT.

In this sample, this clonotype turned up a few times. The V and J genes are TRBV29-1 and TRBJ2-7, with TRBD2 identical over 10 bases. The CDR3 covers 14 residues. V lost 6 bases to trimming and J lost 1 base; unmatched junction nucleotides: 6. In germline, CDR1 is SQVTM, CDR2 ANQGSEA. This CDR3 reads CSVALAGTSYEQYF. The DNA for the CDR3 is TGCAGCGTCGCACTAGCGGGGACTTCCTACGAGCAGTACTTC.

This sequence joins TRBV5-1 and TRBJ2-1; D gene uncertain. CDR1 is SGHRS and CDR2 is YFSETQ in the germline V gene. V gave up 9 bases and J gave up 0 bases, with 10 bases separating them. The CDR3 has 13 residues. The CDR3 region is CATALSSYNEQFF. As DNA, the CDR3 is TGCGCCACCGCCTTGAGCTCCTACAATGAGCAGTTCTTC.

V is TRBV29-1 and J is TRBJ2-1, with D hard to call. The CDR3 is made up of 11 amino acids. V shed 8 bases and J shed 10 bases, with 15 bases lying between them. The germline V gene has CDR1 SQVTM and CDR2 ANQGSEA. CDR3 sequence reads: CSSLGPIEQFF. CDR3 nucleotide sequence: TGCAGCAGCCTGGGCCCCATCGAGCAGTTCTTC.

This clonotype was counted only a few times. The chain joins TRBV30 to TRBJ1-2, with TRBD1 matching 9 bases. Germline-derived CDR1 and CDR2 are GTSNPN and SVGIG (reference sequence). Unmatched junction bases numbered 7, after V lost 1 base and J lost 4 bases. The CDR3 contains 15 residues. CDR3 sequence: CAWSADRGPSYGYTF. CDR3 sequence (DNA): TGTGCCTGGAGTGCGGACAGGGGACCATCCTATGGCTACACCTTC. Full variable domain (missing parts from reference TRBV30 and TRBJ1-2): SQTIHQWPATLVQPVGSPLSLECTVEGTSNPNLYWYRQAAGRGLQLLFYSVGIGQISSEVPQNLSASRPQDRQFILSSKKLLLSDSGFYLCAWSADRGPSYGYTFGSGTRLTVV.

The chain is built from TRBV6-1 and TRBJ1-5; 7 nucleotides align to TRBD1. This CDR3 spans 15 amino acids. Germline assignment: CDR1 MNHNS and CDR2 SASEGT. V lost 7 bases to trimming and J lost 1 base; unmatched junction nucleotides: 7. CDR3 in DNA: TGTGCCAGCATGAAACAGGGGTGGAGCAATCAGCCCCAGCATTTT. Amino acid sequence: CASMKQGWSNQPQHF.

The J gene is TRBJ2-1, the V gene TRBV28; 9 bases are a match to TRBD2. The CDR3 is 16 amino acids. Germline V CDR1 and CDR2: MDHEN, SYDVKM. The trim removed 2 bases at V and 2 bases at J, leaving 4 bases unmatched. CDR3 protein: CASSLAASGAYNEQFF. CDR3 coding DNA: TGTGCCAGCAGTTTAGCGGCTAGCGGGGCCTACAATGAGCAGTTCTTC. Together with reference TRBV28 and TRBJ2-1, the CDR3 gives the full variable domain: DVKVTQSSRYLVKRTGEKVFLECVQDMDHENMFWYRQDPGLGLRLIYFSYDVKMKEKGDIPEGYSVSREKKERFSLILESASTNQTSMYLCASSLAASGAYNEQFFGPGTRLTVL.

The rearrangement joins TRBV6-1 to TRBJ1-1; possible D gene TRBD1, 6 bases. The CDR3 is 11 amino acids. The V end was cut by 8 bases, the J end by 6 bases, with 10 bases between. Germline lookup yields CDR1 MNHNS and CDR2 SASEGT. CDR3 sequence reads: CASQGGSEAFF. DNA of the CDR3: TGTGCCAGCCAAGGGGGATCTGAAGCTTTCTTT.

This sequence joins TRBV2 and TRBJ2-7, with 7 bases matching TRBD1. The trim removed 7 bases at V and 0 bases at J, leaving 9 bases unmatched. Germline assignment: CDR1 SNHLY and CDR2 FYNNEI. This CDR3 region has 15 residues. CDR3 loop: CASKSGTESSYEQYF. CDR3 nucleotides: TGTGCCAGCAAAAGTGGGACAGAGAGCTCCTACGAGCAGTACTTC.

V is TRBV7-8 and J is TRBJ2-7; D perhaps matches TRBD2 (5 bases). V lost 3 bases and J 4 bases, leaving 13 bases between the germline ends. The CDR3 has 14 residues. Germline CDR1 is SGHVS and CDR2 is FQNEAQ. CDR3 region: CASSLRGRRYEQYF. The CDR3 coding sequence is TGTGCCAGCAGCTTGCGCGGGCGGAGATACGAGCAGTACTTC.

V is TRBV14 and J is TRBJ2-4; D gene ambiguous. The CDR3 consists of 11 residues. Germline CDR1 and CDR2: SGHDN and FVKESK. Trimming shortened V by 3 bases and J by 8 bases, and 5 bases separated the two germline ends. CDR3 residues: CASSHGYIQYF. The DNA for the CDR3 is TGTGCCAGCAGCCATGGATACATTCAGTACTTC.

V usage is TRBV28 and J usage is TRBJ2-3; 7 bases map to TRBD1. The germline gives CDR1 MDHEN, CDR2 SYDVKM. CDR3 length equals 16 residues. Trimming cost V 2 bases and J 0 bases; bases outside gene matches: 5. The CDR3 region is CASSLPDRASTDTQYF. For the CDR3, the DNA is TGTGCCAGCAGTTTACCTGACAGGGCTAGCACAGATACGCAGTATTTT. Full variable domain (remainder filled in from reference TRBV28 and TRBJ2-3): DVKVTQSSRYLVKRTGEKVFLECVQDMDHENMFWYRQDPGLGLRLIYFSYDVKMKEKGDIPEGYSVSREKKERFSLILESASTNQTSMYLCASSLPDRASTDTQYFGPGTRLTVL.